A single sample is the source of the 29 T cell receptor beta chains below, sequenced in a study of tumor and adjacent non-tumor tissue in lung cancer (dated by TCRdb to the late 2010s). RNA was isolated from bulk, unsorted tissue, and RNA quality was assessed with a NanoDrop ND-1000 and an Agilent 2100. For the normal lung samples, distant non-tumor tissue was collected more than 3 cm away from the tumor edge. The method behind the library was multiplex PCR. This sample was sequenced with an Illumina HiSeq 2500. TCRbeta libraries were built by three rounds of nested PCR using primers (Table S4), following protocols modified from ARM-PCR. TCRdb itself trimmed the public reads at Q25 with fastp, ran MiXCR and retained productive beta chains. Rows are combined by CDR3 protein, so each entry shows the most common genes and DNA. The sample table holds some 100,000 distinct CDR3 sequences, of which roughly 60% were seen once. The ten largest clones add up to less than 20% of the sample.

The sample taken for sequencing was distant non-tumor lung tissue. These receptors came from a man aged 25-45 years with non-small cell lung cancer.

For this clonotype: A single base separates this from a much larger clone, so it may be a read error. V gene TRBV7-9 combines with J gene TRBJ2-7, with D possibly TRBD1 on 6 matching bases. This CDR3 spans 14 amino acids. The V end lost 2 bases, the J end lost 3 bases, and 11 bases lay between the germline ends. Germline V gene sequence: CDR1 SEHNR, CDR2 FQNEAQ (reference sequence). CDR3 amino acids: CASSLSGQNYEQYF. The CDR3 DNA reads as TGTGCCAGCAGCTTATCCGGACAGAACTACGAGCAGTACTTC.

By share of the sample, this clonotype is medium-sized (0.01 to 0.1%). The V call is TRBV11-3, the J call TRBJ1-1, with D hard to call. Trimming took 4 bases from V and 0 from J, leaving 12 bases between them. This CDR3 has 15 residues. The germline gives CDR1 SGHNT, CDR2 YENEEA. The CDR3 sequence: CASSSYYTVNTEAFF. In nucleotides, the CDR3 is TGTGCCAGCAGCTCCTACTATACAGTGAACACTGAAGCTTTCTTT.

This clonotype has a handful of counts. The chain employs TRBV20-1 and TRBJ2-7, with D possibly being TRBD1 or TRBD2 (5 bases each). From germline, CDR1 is DFQATT and CDR2 SNEGSKA (reference sequence). The length of the CDR3 is 14 residues. Trimming removed 1 base from V and 3 bases from J, with 13 bases in between. The CDR3 here is CSARGSGTIYEQYF. Here the CDR3 DNA reads TGCAGTGCTAGAGGATCCGGGACGATCTACGAGCAGTACTTC.

Ten or more counts support this clonotype. This chain connects TRBV10-3 to TRBJ2-2; maybe TRBD1 (5 bases). Germline-derived CDR1 and CDR2 are ENHRY and SYGVKD. V was clipped by 6 bases and J by 6 bases, with 8 bases between them. This CDR3 contains 12 residues. Here the CDR3 DNA reads TGTGCCATCAGCCAAGGGGCCGGGGAGCTGTTTTTT. Encoded protein: CAISQGAGELFF.

In regard to this clonotype: A read error may explain this, as a much larger clone is one base away. The conserved phenylalanine or tryptophan normally closing the CDR3 is absent here, so this likely arose from a read error. This chain uses TRBV5-4 with TRBJ2-7, with TRBD2 matching 14 bases. V gave up 0 bases and J gave up 4 bases; unmatched junction bases: 3. Per germline, CDR1 SGHNT and CDR2 YYREEE (reference sequence). The CDR3 runs 16 residues. The CDR3 protein is CASSLEGTSGSYEQYS. CDR3 bases: TGTGCCAGCAGCTTGGAAGGGACTAGCGGGAGTTACGAGCAGTACTCC.

This clonotype was seen ten or more times. The rearrangement links TRBV20-1 to TRBJ2-7; D gene ambiguous. From germline, CDR1 is DFQATT and CDR2 SNEGSKA (reference sequence). The CDR3 has 13 residues. V was trimmed by 0 bases and J by 3 bases, leaving 9 bases between them. The CDR3 loop is CSARESSGYEQYF. CDR3 coding DNA: TGCAGTGCTAGAGAATCTTCCGGCTACGAGCAGTACTTC.

As regards this clonotype: A much larger clone lies a single base off, so this may be a read error. The rearrangement joins TRBV12-3 or TRBV12-4 to TRBJ2-4; D perhaps matches TRBD1 (5 bases). This CDR3 has 13 residues. The DNA of the CDR3 is TGTGCCAGCAGTGGGGCCGCCAAAATCATTCAGTACTTC. This codes for CASSGAAKIIQYF.

This clonotype was seen at least ten times. This chain links TRBV10-3 with TRBJ2-2; 7 bases fit TRBD2. Germline assignment: CDR1 ENHRY and CDR2 SYGVKD. V shed 10 bases and J 6 bases; nucleotides not matched to a gene: 5. CDR3 length equals 12 residues. The CDR3 region has the DNA TGTGCCACCAGAGGACTAGCCGGGGAGCTGTTTTTT. Its translation is CATRGLAGELFF.

This clonotype was found many times. A read error is possible here, since a much larger clone lies one base away. The V gene is TRBV20-1, the J gene TRBJ1-2; 9 nucleotides match TRBD1. Trimming cost V 5 bases and J 6 bases; bases outside gene matches: 7. This CDR3 region has 13 residues. Germline CDR1 DFQATT, CDR2 SNEGSKA (reference sequence). The CDR3 region has the DNA TGCAGTGCTCCCGAGAACAGGGGGCATGGCTACACCTTC. Protein sequence: CSAPENRGHGYTF.

Concerning this clonotype itself: This may be a read error, as it is one base from a much larger clone. The chain links TRBV4-1 to TRBJ2-3; D unresolved. The J call is doubtful: the DNA matches TRBJ1-5 better. This CDR3 has 17 amino acids. Germline-derived CDR1 and CDR2 are MGHRA and YSYEKL. Written as DNA, the CDR3 is TGCGCCAGCAGCCAAGATGGTCCCAGGACTAGCACAGATACGCAGCATTTT. Translation: CASSQDGPRTSTDTQHF.

Concerning this clonotype: A read error may account for a junction end that differs from germline. The chain has TRBV11-2 and TRBJ2-5; 7 positions match TRBD2. CDR3 length: 15 amino acids. Germline values: CDR1 SGHAT, CDR2 FQNNGV. The CDR3 nucleotides read TGTGCCGGCAGCTCTGGACTAGTCCCAGAGGAGACCCAGTACTTC. Amino acids: CAGSSGLVPEETQYF.

This clonotype has only one observation. A much larger clone lies one base from this, so it may be a read error. This chain uses TRBV24-1 with TRBJ1-2; tentative D call: TRBD1 (5 bases). Trimming took off 3 bases at V and 4 bases at J, with 17 bases between the two ends. CDR1 and CDR2 (germline): KGHDR, SFDVKD. The CDR3 contains 16 residues. The CDR3 loop is CATSDHETDDFYGYTF. CDR3 in DNA: TGTGCCACCAGTGATCACGAGACAGATGACTTCTATGGCTACACCTTC.

This clonotype was recorded many times. This chain links TRBV7-2 with TRBJ2-4; D is tentatively TRBD1 or TRBD2 (5 bases each). The CDR3 runs to 13 residues. The V and J ends lost 6 bases and 0 bases respectively, with 6 bases between them. Germline V gene lookup returns CDR1 SGHTA and CDR2 FQGNSA. CDR3 in amino acids: CASSGGAKNIQYF. The CDR3 nucleotides read TGTGCCAGCAGTGGGGGAGCCAAAAACATTCAGTACTTC.

Concerning this clonotype: The junction departs from the called germline gene at one end, perhaps through a read error. The chain couples TRBV6-5 to TRBJ1-2; TRBD1 matches 8 bases. The CDR3 is made up of 16 amino acids. Germline-derived CDR1 and CDR2 are MNHEY and SVGAGI. The CDR3 sequence: CASSPPWAGGDYGCIF. CDR3 DNA: TGTGCCAGCAGCCCCCCGTGGGCAGGGGGCGACTATGGCTGCATCTTC.

Comments on this clonotype: This may be a read error: a much more frequent sequence differs by one nucleotide. The chain has TRBV28 and TRBJ2-3; 11 bases agree with TRBD2. This CDR3 region has 16 residues. From germline, CDR1 is MDHEN and CDR2 SYDVKM. The CDR3 DNA sequence: TGTACCAGCAGCCCTGGACTAGCGGGCTGGACAGATACGCAGTATTTT. It codes for CTSSPGLAGWTDTQYF.

To note about this clonotype: The CDR3 ends on some other residue instead of the conserved phenylalanine or tryptophan, so this is likely a read error. This chain connects TRBV6-5 to TRBJ2-1; either TRBD1 or TRBD2 may fit D (5 bases each). Germline lookup yields CDR1 MNHEY and CDR2 SVGAGI. The CDR3 extends over 17 amino acids. The CDR3: CASSYSRGGSSYNEQFL. The DNA of the CDR3 is TGTGCCAGTAGTTACTCGAGGGGTGGTAGCTCCTACAATGAGCAGTTCTTA.

As to this clonotype: A much bigger clone sits one base away, suggesting this may be a read error. This chain uses TRBV30 with TRBJ1-2; 7 bases are shared with TRBD1. CDR3 size: 13 residues. Germline V CDR1 and CDR2: GTSNPN, SVGIG (reference sequence). CDR3 residues: CAGRKRGQWGYTF. The CDR3 DNA reads TGTGCCGGGAGGAAGAGGGGACAGTGGGGCTACACCTTC.

This clonotype was seen repeatedly, ten times or more. This chain connects TRBV6-1 to TRBJ2-3, with 11 nucleotides matching TRBD1. Per germline, CDR1 MNHNS and CDR2 SASEGT. The CDR3 is 14 amino acids. Germline trimming cut 7 bases from V and 5 bases from J; bases unmatched to any gene: 5. The CDR3 nucleotides read TGTGCCAGCACTGGACAGGGGGCTGGAGATACGCAGTATTTT. It yields the protein CASTGQGAGDTQYF.

Details on this clonotype: At one end, the junction sequence differs from germline, possibly due to a read error. The V and J genes are TRBV4-2 and TRBJ1-4; D may be TRBD1 (6 bases). From germline, CDR1 is LGHNA and CDR2 YNFKEQ. The CDR3 is 17 residues long. The CDR3 DNA reads as TGTGCTAGCAGCCAGGCCACTACAGGGCTCGGCGTGGAAAAACTGTTTTTT. The encoded protein is CASSQATTGLGVEKLFF.

Concerning this clonotype itself: A read error may produce the germline difference seen at one junction end. The chain combines TRBV20-1 with TRBJ1-1; 8 positions match TRBD1. Germline loops: CDR1 DFQATT, CDR2 SNEGSKA (reference sequence). This CDR3 region has 13 residues. CDR3 sequence reads: CSVRGQGDTGAFF. Written as DNA, the CDR3 is TGCAGTGTTAGAGGACAGGGCGACACTGGAGCTTTCTTT.

As for this clonotype: This may arise from a read error, as a much more abundant clone is one base away. This chain connects TRBV5-1 to TRBJ2-5, with D tentatively TRBD1 or TRBD2 (5 bases each). The CDR3 is made up of 12 amino acids. The V gene's germline CDR1 is SGHRS and CDR2 YFSETQ. CDR3 sequence reads: CASSEDFGTQCF. CDR3 nucleotide sequence: TGCGCCAGCAGCGAGGATTTTGGGACCCAGTGCTTC.

For this clonotype: A much more abundant neighbour one base away suggests this may be a read error. The chain has TRBV20-1 and TRBJ1-2; D unclear. The CDR3 is 11 amino acids. Germline CDR1 is DFQATT and CDR2 is SNEGSKA (reference sequence). Trimming cost V 2 bases and J 4 bases, with 5 bases left between them. The CDR3 coding sequence is TGCAGTGCTAGATGTAGCTATGGCTACACCTTC. Translation: CSARCSYGYTF.

Note on this clonotype: A much larger clone differs from this one at a single base, so this may be a read error. V gene TRBV5-4 combines with J gene TRBJ2-7; D possibly corresponds to TRBD2 (6 bases). The CDR3 length is 16 residues. Germline values: CDR1 SGHNT, CDR2 YYREEE (reference sequence). CDR3 sequence (DNA): TGTGCCAGCAGCTTGGGCCTTCATGGGGGGACCTACGAGCATTACTTC. Its translation: CASSLGLHGGTYEHYF.

As regards this clonotype: Here the CDR3 omits its conserved ending phenylalanine or tryptophan, so a read error is the likely source. J is TRBJ2-7 and V is TRBV29-1, with unresolved D. In germline, CDR1 is SQVTM, CDR2 ANQGSEA. The CDR3 runs to 12 residues. V lost 1 base and J lost 4, with 8 bases in between. CDR3 coding DNA: TGCAGCGTTGAAGTGTCCTCATACGAGCAGTACTTA. Protein product: CSVEVSSYEQYL.

The chain carries TRBV11-2 and TRBJ2-5; 10 bases map to TRBD2. Germline CDR1 and CDR2: SGHAT and FQNNGV. The CDR3 has 15 amino acids. V gave up 6 bases and J gave up 5 bases; unmatched junction bases: 9. The CDR3 region has the DNA TGTGCCAGCAGATCCGGACTAGCGGTAGTGGAGACCCAGTACTTC. This codes for CASRSGLAVVETQYF.

The V call is TRBV29-1, the J call TRBJ1-2; 8 nucleotides align to TRBD1. After removal of 3 bases from V and 6 bases from J, the junction contained 12 bases not matched to a gene. Germline V CDR1 and CDR2: SQVTM, ANQGSEA. CDR3 size: 15 residues. CDR3 amino acids: CSVEDWWQGAHGYTF. The CDR3 DNA sequence: TGCAGCGTTGAGGATTGGTGGCAGGGGGCCCATGGCTACACCTTC.

To note about this clonotype: The final CDR3 position lacks the conserved phenylalanine or tryptophan, pointing to a likely read error. The chain couples TRBV6-5 to TRBJ2-6, with a tentative D call TRBD2 (6 bases). CDR1 MNHEY and CDR2 SVGAGI come from the germline V gene. The CDR3 consists of 17 residues. For the CDR3, the DNA is TGTGCCGGCAGTTACAGATTTGGGGGGTCTGGGGCCAACGTCCTGACTCTC. It is translated as CAGSYRFGGSGANVLTL.

This rearrangement joins TRBV21-1 to TRBJ2-2; the table gives TRBD1 as D, unverified against the DNA. TRBV21-1 is shown as a pseudogene. CDR3 length: 19 amino acids. The CDR3 region is CASSKANLGPPAGTGELFF. In DNA, the CDR3 is TGTGCCAGCAGCAAAGCAAATTTAGGACCCCCGGCGGGTACCGGGGAGCTGTTTTTT.

This clonotype was counted ten times or more. The V call is TRBV29-1, the J call TRBJ1-2; D is uncertain. The CDR3 consists of 13 residues. V was shortened by 6 bases and J by 7 bases, with 18 bases between the two germline ends. CDR1 and CDR2 from the germline V gene are SQVTM and ANQGSEA. This CDR3 is CSVTPGRLFGYTF. The CDR3 bases are TGCAGCGTGACCCCGGGCCGCCTGTTTGGCTACACCTTC.